This entry describes one T cell receptor beta chain. Its target is not known. Noted time point: after dendritic cell vaccination, including at tumor progression/relapse. Germline V CDR1 and CDR2: MDHEN, SYDVKM. V was clipped by 6 bases and J by 4 bases, with 12 bases between them. The CDR3 sequence is 13 residues long. This entry comes from a study of glioma-infiltrating T cells after dendritic cell vaccination. About the research overall: Samples are from glioblastoma patients in Phase I and II dendritic cell vaccine trials. At biweekly intervals, patients got three intradermal dendritic cell vaccine injections. Overall study findings and caveats: Complete blood and tumor specimen sets were limited to few patients.

Profiled with immunoSEQ multiplex PCR; TCRdb holds only in-frame clones, not every one. Here the sample spans some 58,000 clones, 85% being singletons. This rearrangement joins TRBV28 to TRBJ1-1; D is uncertain. The source of this sequence is a human donor with glioblastoma. The sample in question was blood, obtained after dendritic cell vaccination. CDR3 DNA sequence: TGTGCCAGCAGGTTCAGGAGGACCACTGAAGCTTTCTTT. Protein product: CASRFRRTTEAFF.